These 9 T cell receptor beta chains originate from one sample sequenced in a study of blood T cell repertoires in COVID-19. Assay: immunoSEQ multiplex PCR; the TCRdb copy retains only in-frame clones and omits some. Of approximately 260,000 clones in the sample, approximately 86% were seen once. The sample comprised peripheral blood. Every receptor here comes from a man aged 18 to 35 with active or convalescent COVID-19.

This sequence joins TRBV28 and TRBJ2-3; TRBD1 matches 10 bases. The CDR3 sequence is 14 residues long. Germline trimming cut 10 bases from V and 3 bases from J; bases unmatched to any gene: 7. Germline loops: CDR1 MDHEN, CDR2 SYDVKM. The CDR3 reads CANSRDRGTDTQYF. The DNA for the CDR3 is TGTGCCAACAGCCGGGACAGGGGAACAGATACGCAGTATTTT.

The genes are TRBV28 and TRBJ2-6; D may be TRBD1 (6 bases). Germline V lookup: CDR1 MDHEN, CDR2 SYDVKM. This CDR3 region has 18 residues. Trimming shortened V by 4 bases and J by 0 bases, and 16 bases separated the two germline ends. The CDR3 region has the DNA TGTGCCAGCAGTTCATATGGGACACTGGGCTCTGGGGCCAACGTCCTGACTTTC. Amino acids: CASSSYGTLGSGANVLTF.

The chain links TRBV2 to TRBJ1-4, with 8 nucleotides matching TRBD1. The CDR3 length is 12 residues. The germline CDR1 and CDR2 sequences are SNHLY and FYNNEI. J was trimmed by 7 bases and V by 8 bases; bases with no gene match: 3. CDR3 loop: CASGTGLEKLFF. The CDR3 coding sequence is TGTGCCAGCGGGACAGGACTTGAAAAACTGTTTTTT.

The J gene is TRBJ1-2, the V gene TRBV7-9, with D tentatively TRBD1 (5 bases). Trimming stripped 2 bases from V and 0 bases from J, with 10 bases between. Germline lookup yields CDR1 SEHNR and CDR2 FQNEAQ (reference sequence). CDR3 length: 15 amino acids. CDR3 in DNA: TGTGCCAGCAGCTTATTTCGGGGGGCTAACTATGGCTACACCTTC. Its protein is CASSLFRGANYGYTF.

This rearrangement joins TRBV10-3 to TRBJ1-2, with 8 positions matching TRBD1. Germline CDR1 ENHRY, CDR2 SYGVKD. The CDR3 has 14 residues. J was trimmed by 4 bases and V by 6 bases; bases with no gene match: 7. The CDR3: CAIREGQGTYGYTF. The CDR3 bases are TGTGCCATCAGGGAAGGACAGGGTACCTATGGCTACACCTTC.

The chain couples TRBV27 to TRBJ1-1, with D maybe TRBD1 (6 bases). With 7 bases removed from V and 8 bases from J, the gap between germline ends came to 17 bases. This CDR3 is built from 13 residues. Germline CDR1 is MNHEY and CDR2 is SMNVEV (reference sequence). Here the CDR3 DNA reads TGTGCCAGCACCAACACAGGGTACGGCGAAGCTTTCTTT. Protein: CASTNTGYGEAFF.

The rearrangement uses TRBV24-1 and TRBJ2-1; 9 bases map to TRBD1. The trim removed 3 bases at V and 8 bases at J, leaving 7 bases unmatched. CDR1 is KGHDR, CDR2 SFDVKD, per germline. This CDR3 has 15 residues. DNA for the CDR3: TGTGCCACCAGTGATGCCGGGACAGGGAGGTATGAGCAGTTCTTC. Translating it yields CATSDAGTGRYEQFF.

The CDR3 loop reads CASRPRQGEYQPQHF. The CDR3 DNA follows: TGTGCCAGCAGGCCCCGACAGGGAGAATATCAGCCCCAGCATTTT. J is TRBJ1-5 and V is TRBV28, with TRBD1 identical over 7 bases. The germline gives CDR1 MDHEN, CDR2 SYDVKM. The CDR3 runs 15 residues. Losses at the gene ends were 6 bases for V and 5 bases for J; bases not matched to a gene: 10. Using reference TRBV28 and TRBJ1-5 for the parts outside the CDR3, the full variable domain is DVKVTQSSRYLVKRTGEKVFLECVQDMDHENMFWYRQDPGLGLRLIYFSYDVKMKEKGDIPEGYSVSREKKERFSLILESASTNQTSMYLCASRPRQGEYQPQHFGDGTRLSIL.

The V call is TRBV3-1 (or the pseudogene TRBV3-2), the J call TRBJ1-5; D unclear. Trimming cost V 3 bases and J 9 bases, with 9 bases left between them. The CDR3 sequence is 12 residues long. Germline V gives CDR1 LGHDT, CDR2 YNNKEL (reference sequence). Here the CDR3 reads CASSHGPGPQHF. Here the CDR3 DNA reads TGTGCCAGCAGCCACGGCCCGGGGCCCCAGCATTTT.